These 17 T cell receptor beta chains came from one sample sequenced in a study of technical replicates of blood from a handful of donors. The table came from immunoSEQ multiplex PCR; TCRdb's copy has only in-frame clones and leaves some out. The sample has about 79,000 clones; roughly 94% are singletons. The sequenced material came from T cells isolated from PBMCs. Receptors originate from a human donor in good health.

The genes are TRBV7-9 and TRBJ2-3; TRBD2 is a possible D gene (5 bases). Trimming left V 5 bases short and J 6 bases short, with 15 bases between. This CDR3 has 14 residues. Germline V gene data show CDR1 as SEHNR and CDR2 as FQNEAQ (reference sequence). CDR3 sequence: CASSREGPVDTQYF. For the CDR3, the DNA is TGTGCCAGCAGCCGCGAGGGTCCGGTGGATACGCAGTATTTT.

This CDR3 reads CASSTQGGNTEAFF. CDR3 sequence (DNA): TGTGCCAGCAGCACACAGGGCGGGAACACTGAAGCTTTCTTT. This chain joins TRBV7-6 and TRBJ1-1; perhaps TRBD1 as D (6 bases). Trimming removed 5 bases at V and 1 base at J, with 11 bases between. The CDR3 contains 14 residues. Germline CDR1 is SGHVS and CDR2 is FNYEAQ.

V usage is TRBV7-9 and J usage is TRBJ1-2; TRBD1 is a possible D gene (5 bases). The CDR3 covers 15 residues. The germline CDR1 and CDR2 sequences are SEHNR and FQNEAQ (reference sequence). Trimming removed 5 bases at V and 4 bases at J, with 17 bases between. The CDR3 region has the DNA TGTGCCAGCAGCGTGGGACTTGGGCACCTCTATGGCTACACCTTC. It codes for CASSVGLGHLYGYTF.

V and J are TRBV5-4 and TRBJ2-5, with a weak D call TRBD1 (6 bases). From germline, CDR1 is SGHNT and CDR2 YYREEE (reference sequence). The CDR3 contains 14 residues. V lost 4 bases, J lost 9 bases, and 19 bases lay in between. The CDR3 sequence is CASSAPNLGGAQYF. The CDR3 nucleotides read TGTGCCAGCAGCGCGCCAAACCTTGGGGGCGCCCAGTACTTC.

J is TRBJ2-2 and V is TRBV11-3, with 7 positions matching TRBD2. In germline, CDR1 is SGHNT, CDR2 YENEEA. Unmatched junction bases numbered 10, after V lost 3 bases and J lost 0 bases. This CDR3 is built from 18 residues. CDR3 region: CASSLDLRLAPNTGELFF. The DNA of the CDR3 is TGTGCCAGCAGCTTGGATTTGAGACTAGCCCCGAACACCGGGGAGCTGTTTTTT.

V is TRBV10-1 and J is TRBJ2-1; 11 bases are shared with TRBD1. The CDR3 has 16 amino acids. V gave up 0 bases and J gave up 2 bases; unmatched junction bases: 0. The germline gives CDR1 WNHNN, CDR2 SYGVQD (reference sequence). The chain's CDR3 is CASSESGQGAYNEQFF. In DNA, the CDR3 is TGCGCCAGCAGTGAGTCGGGACAGGGGGCCTACAATGAGCAGTTCTTC.

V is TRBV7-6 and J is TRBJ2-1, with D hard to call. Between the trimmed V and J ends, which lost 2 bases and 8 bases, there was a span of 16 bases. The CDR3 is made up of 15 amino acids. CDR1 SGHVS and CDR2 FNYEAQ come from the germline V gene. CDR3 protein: CASSLMGSSLDEQFF. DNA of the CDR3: TGTGCCAGCAGCTTAATGGGCAGTTCTTTGGATGAGCAGTTCTTC.

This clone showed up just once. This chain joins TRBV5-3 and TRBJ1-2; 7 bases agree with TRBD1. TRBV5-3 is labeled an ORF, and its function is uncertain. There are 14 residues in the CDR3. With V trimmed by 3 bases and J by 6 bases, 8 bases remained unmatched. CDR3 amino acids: CARSWIWDRDGYTF. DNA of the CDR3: TGTGCCAGAAGCTGGATATGGGACAGAGATGGCTACACCTTC.

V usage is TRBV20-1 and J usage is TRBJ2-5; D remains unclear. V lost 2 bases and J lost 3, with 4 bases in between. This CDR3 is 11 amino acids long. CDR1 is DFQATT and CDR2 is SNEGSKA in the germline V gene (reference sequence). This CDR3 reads CSARTKETQYF. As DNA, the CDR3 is TGCAGTGCTAGAACAAAAGAGACCCAGTACTTC.

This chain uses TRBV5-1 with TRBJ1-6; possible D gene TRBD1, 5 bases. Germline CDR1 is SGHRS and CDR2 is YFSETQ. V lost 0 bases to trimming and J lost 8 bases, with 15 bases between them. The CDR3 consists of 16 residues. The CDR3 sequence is CASSLGTLGGYSPLHF. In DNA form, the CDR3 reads TGCGCCAGCAGCTTGGGGACACTCGGGGGATATTCACCCCTCCACTTT.

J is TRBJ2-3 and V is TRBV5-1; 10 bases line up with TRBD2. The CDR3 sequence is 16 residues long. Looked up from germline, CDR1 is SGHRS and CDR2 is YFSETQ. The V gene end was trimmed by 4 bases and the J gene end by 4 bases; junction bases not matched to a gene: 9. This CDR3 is CASSPLPSGSADTQYF. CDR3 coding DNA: TGCGCCAGCAGCCCTCTACCTAGCGGGAGTGCAGATACGCAGTATTTT.

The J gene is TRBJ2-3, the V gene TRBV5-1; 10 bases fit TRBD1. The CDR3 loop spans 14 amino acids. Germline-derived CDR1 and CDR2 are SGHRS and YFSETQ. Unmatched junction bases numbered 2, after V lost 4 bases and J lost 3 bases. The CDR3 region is CASSRDRGTDTQYF. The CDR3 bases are TGCGCCAGCAGCCGGGACAGGGGTACAGATACGCAGTATTTT.

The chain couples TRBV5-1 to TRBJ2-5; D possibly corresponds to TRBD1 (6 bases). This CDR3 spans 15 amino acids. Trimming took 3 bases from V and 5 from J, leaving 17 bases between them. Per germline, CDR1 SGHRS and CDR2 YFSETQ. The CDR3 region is CASSSTGNRGETQYF. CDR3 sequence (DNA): TGCGCCAGCAGCTCGACAGGAAACCGAGGGGAGACCCAGTACTTC.

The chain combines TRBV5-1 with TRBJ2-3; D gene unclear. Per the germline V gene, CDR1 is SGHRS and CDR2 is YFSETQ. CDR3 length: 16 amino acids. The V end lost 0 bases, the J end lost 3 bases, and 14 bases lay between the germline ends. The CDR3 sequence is CASSLVGARSTDTQYF. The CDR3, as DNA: TGCGCCAGCAGCTTGGTGGGCGCGCGATCGACAGATACGCAGTATTTT.

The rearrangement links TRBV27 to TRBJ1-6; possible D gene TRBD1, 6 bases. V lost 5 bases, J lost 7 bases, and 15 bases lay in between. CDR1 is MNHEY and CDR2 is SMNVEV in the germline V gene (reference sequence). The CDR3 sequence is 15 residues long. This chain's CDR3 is CASSVTGFPNSPLHF. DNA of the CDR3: TGTGCCAGCAGTGTAACAGGGTTCCCCAATTCACCCCTCCACTTT.

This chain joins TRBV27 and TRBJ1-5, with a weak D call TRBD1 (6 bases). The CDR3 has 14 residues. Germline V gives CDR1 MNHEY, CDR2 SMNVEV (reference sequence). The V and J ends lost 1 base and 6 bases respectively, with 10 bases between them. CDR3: CASSLLGGPQPQHF. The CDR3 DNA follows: TGTGCCAGCAGTTTATTGGGGGGGCCTCAGCCCCAGCATTTT.

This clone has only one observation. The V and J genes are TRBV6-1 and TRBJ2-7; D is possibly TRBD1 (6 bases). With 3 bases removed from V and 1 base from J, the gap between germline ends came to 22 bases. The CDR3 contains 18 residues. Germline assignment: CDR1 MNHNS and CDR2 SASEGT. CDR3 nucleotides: TGTGCCAGCAGTGACATCTTTCAAGGACAGAAAATATCCTACGAGCAGTACTTC. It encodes CASSDIFQGQKISYEQYF.